This TCR beta chain appears in the sequencing data of a study of beta chain features in type 1 diabetes. Background on the study: Summed over all samples, the examined sorted cells came to 107,917,701. General study points: Shorter TCRB CDR3s, moderately but significantly so, were found in Type 1 diabetes patients in all four CD4+ subsets. It was possible that PCR favored shorter templates, equally so in patients and controls. Overrepresentation of cells with high TCR expression could result from cDNA sequencing. Junctions at VDJ sites from type 1 diabetes patients had fewer insertions and more deletions.

V shed 3 bases and J 0 bases; nucleotides not matched to a gene: 5. The CDR3 is made up of 15 amino acids. Germline assignment: CDR1 LNHNV and CDR2 YYDKDF (reference sequence). This clone has more than one count but fewer than ten. Antigen: not known. Every bit of the isolated RNA underwent reverse transcription, so sequencing read expressed TCRB transcripts. Profiled with immunoSEQ multiplex PCR; TCRdb holds only in-frame clones, not every one. The sample has 400,000 or so clones, about 12% seen once. The sample taken for sequencing was naive CD4+ T cells from blood. V is TRBV15 and J is TRBJ2-7; TRBD2 agrees at 7 bases. The sequence came from a woman under 30 with type 1 diabetes. CDR3 sequence reads: CATSSAGAPSYEQYF. The CDR3 nucleotides are TGTGCCACCAGCAGTGCGGGAGCGCCCTCCTACGAGCAGTACTTC.